Listed here is a single T cell receptor (beta chain). This clonotype was recorded many times. The antigen it recognizes is unknown. Base qualities are missing; no much larger clone stands one base away. This record belongs to a study of blood T cells in healthy people across ages (dated by TCRdb to the mid-2010s). About the investigation overall: Template switching captured roughly one uniquely barcoded TCR beta cDNA molecule per two T cells in model experiments. Age-related changes in TCR beta repertoire diversity were measured in the study by deep sequencing normalized with unique cDNA molecular identifiers. Four age groups were formed from the donors: young (average approximately 16 years), middle-aged (approximately 39), aged (around 68) and long-lived (roughly 88). To avoid experimental bias, donors of different ages were spread randomly across the sequencing lanes. The study analyzed two additional independent replicas of 1 million unique cDNA reads from the same blood draw for two donors, one aged 18 to 30 and one aged 80 or older. The full study reports these points: Estimates of total diversity based on one million sequenced T cells were considered lower bounds and underestimates. A strong correlation was found between observed TCR beta diversity and the percentage of naive T cells measured by flow cytometry. Observed TCR beta diversity per million T cells fell roughly linearly with age, and a significant reduction was already apparent by age approximately 41. Compared with the aged group, the long-lived group had more naive CD4+ T cells, fewer expanded clones and increased TCR diversity, a pattern suggesting age selection. Since profiling was done on bulk unsorted PBMCs, naive and antigen-experienced compartments could not be conclusively compared. Donor CMV infection status was unknown, potentially confounding age-related changes in expanded clonotypes.

Library preparation employed 5' RACE. The sequencing machine was an Illumina HiSeq 2500. A second roughly 6 to 12 cycle PCR used a sample-barcoded 5' primer and a J-beta primer mix. A unique molecular identifier was introduced onto each TCR beta cDNA molecule by a template-switch 5' adaptor carrying 12 random nucleotides. Each sample yielded at least 2.5 million CDR3-containing paired-end reads. First-strand cDNA synthesis was performed from all RNA using the Mint cDNA synthesis kit, with priming by a TRBC-specific oligonucleotide. After uracil-DNA glycosylase treatment, a first 18-cycle PCR used universal primers M1SS and BC2_uni_R on all cDNA. As for the authors' bioinformatics: For normalization, 1 million high-quality reads were randomly selected from each sample, with every read carrying a distinct molecular identifier. Instead of being binned into consensus sequences, reads that shared molecular identifiers were thrown out. CDR3 identification, clonotype clustering and error correction used MiTCR with a Q25 quality threshold and the strictest error-elimination algorithm. Lower-bound total TCR beta diversity was estimated with a nonparametric unseen species model using Euler transformation. In TCRdb, the public reads were trimmed at Q25 with fastp and aligned with MiXCR, with productive beta chains retained. Here each entry gathers all rows of one CDR3 protein and keeps the most common genes and DNA. TCRdb, not the original authors, processed these V and J calls. Within this sample are 1.5 million to 2 million distinct CDR3 sequences, with approximately 30% of them counted one time only. The ten largest account for 7.7% of the sample.

Trimming accounts for 6 bases at V and 10 bases at J, while the number of junction bases matched to no gene is 5. The CDR3 holds 14 amino acids from the cysteine to the phenylalanine. Kept here is only the CDR3 DNA, which spans 42 bases and is read in frame from base 1. Systemically healthy Caucasian individuals from Russia, 35 to 50 in total and aged about 6 to 95 years, were included as donors. Each donor gave 8 to 10 milliliters of peripheral blood, drawn into EDTA-treated Vacutainer tubes. PBMCs were isolated by Ficoll-Paque density-gradient centrifugation, with at least 6.5 million obtained per sample. Total RNA, at least 6 micrograms per sample, was extracted from PBMCs with Trizol reagent. The percentages of naive CD45RAhigh/CD27high T cells were determined by flow cytometry on a PBMC aliquot from every donor.

The rearrangement combines TRBV12-3 or TRBV12-4 with TRBJ2-1, with TRBD2 matching 14 junction bases. Specimen: blood. The sequence was collected from a woman under 40 in good health. The CDR3 reads CASRGLAGVGEQFF. The nucleotide sequence reads as follows: TGTGCCAGCAGGGGACTAGCGGGAGTGGGGGAGCAGTTCTTC.